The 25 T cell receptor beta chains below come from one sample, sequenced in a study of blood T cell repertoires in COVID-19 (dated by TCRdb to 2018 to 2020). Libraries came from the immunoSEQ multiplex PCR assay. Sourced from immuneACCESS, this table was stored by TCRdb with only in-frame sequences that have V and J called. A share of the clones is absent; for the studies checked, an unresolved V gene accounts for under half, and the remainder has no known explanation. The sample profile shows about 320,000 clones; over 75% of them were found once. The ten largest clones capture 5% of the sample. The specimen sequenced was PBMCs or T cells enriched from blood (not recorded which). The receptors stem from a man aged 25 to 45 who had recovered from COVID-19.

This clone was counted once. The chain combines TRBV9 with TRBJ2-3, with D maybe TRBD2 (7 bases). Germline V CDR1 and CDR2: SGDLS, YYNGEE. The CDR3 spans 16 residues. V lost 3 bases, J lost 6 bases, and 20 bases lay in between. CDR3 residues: CASSGANGGPGDTQYF. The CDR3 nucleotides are TGTGCCAGCAGCGGAGCAAACGGGGGGCCTGGCGATACGCAGTATTTT.

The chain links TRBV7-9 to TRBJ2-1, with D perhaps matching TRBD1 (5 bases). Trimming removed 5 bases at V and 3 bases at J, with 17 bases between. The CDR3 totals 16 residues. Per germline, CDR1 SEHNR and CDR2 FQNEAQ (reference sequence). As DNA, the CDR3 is TGTGCCAGCAGCCCCCTCGAACAGGTTCTCTACAATGAGCAGTTCTTC. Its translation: CASSPLEQVLYNEQFF.

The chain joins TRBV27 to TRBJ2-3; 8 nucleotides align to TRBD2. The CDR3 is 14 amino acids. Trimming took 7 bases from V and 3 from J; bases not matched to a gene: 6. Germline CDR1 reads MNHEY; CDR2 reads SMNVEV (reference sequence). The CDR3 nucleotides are TGTGCCAGCAAACGGGGGGGTGGTACAGATACGCAGTATTTT. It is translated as CASKRGGGTDTQYF.

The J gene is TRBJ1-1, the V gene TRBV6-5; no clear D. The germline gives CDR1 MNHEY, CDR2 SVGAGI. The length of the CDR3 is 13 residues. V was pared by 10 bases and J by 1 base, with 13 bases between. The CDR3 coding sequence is TGTGCCACTGGACGGGGATGGAACACTGAAGCTTTCTTT. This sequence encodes CATGRGWNTEAFF.

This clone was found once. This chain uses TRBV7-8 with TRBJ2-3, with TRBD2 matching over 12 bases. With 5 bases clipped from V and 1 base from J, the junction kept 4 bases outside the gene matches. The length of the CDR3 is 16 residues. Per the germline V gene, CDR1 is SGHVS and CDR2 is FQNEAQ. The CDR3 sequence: CASSVRLAGGTDTQYF. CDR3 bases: TGTGCCAGCAGCGTCAGACTAGCGGGGGGCACAGATACGCAGTATTTT.

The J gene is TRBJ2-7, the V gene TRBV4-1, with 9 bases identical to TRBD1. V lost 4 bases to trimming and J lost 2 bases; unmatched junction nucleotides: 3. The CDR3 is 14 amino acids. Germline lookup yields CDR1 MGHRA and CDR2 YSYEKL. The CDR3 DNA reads TGCGCCAGCAGCCTGGGACAGGGCACCTACGAGCAGTACTTC. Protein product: CASSLGQGTYEQYF.

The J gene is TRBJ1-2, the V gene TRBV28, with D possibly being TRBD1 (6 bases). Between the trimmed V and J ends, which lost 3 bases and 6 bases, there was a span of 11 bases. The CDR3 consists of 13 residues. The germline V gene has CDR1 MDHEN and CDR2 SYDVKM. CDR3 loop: CASSLRQVHGYTF. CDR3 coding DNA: TGTGCCAGCAGTTTGCGACAGGTCCATGGCTACACCTTC.

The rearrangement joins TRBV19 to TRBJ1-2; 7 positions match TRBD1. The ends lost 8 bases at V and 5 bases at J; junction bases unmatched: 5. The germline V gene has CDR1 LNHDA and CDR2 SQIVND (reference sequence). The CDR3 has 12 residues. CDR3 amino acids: CASGGGWYGYTF. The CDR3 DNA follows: TGTGCCAGTGGAGGGGGCTGGTATGGCTACACCTTC.

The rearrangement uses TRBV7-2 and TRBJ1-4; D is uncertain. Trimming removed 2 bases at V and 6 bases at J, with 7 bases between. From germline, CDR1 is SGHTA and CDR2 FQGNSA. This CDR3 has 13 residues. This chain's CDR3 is CASSLIPDEKLFF. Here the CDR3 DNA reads TGTGCCAGCAGCTTAATTCCGGATGAAAAACTGTTTTTT.

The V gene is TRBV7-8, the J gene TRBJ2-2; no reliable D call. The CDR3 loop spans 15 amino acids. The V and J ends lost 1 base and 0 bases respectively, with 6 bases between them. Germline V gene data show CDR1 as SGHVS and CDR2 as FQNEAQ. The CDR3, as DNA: TGTGCCAGCAGCTTAGGCGGCGCGAACACCGGGGAGCTGTTTTTT. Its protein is CASSLGGANTGELFF.

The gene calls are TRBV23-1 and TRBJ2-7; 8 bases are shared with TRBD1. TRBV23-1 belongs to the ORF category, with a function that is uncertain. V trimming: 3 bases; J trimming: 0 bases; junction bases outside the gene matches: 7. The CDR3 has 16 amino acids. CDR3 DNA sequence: TGCGCCAGCAGTCATACACAGGGGGGCAGCTCCTACGAGCAGTACTTC. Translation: CASSHTQGGSSYEQYF.

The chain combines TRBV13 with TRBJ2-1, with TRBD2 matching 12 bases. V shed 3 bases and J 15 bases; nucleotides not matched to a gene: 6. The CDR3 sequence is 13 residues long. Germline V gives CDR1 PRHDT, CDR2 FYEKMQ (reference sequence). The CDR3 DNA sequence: TGTGCCAGCAGCTTTACTAGCGGGGGGCCGCGGTTCTTC. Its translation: CASSFTSGGPRFF.

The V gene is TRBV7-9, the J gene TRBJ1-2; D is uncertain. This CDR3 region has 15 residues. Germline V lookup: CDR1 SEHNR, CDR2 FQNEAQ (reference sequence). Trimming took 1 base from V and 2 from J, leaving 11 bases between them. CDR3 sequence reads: CASSLEVRGNYGYTF. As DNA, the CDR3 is TGTGCCAGCAGCTTAGAAGTCAGAGGAAACTATGGCTACACCTTC.

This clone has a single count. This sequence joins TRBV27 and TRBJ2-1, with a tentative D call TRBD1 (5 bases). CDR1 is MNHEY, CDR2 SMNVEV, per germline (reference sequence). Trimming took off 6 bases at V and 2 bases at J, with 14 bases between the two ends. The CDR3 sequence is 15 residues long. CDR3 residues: CASRLQGDPYNEQFF. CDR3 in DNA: TGTGCCAGCAGGCTGCAGGGTGACCCCTACAATGAGCAGTTCTTC.

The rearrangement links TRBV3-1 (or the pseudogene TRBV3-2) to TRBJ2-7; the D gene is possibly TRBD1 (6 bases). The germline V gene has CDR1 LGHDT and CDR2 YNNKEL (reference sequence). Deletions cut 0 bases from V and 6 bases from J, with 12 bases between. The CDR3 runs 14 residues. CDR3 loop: CASSQEGGRVEQYF. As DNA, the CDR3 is TGTGCCAGCAGCCAAGAAGGGGGAAGGGTCGAGCAGTACTTC.

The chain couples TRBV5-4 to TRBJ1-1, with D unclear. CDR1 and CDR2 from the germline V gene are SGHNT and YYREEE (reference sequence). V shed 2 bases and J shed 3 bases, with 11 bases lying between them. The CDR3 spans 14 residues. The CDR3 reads CASSFSESDTEAFF. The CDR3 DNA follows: TGTGCCAGCAGCTTTTCTGAGTCGGACACTGAAGCTTTCTTT.

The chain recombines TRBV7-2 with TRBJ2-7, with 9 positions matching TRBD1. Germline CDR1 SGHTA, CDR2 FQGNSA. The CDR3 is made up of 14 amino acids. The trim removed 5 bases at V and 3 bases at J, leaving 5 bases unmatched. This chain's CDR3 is CASSRTGQGYEQYF. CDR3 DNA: TGTGCCAGCAGCCGTACGGGACAGGGCTACGAGCAGTACTTC.

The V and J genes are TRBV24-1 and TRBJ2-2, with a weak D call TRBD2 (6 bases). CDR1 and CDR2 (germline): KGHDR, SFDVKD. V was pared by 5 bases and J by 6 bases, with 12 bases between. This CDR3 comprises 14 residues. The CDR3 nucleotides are TGTGCCACCAGTGTTGGCTTAGCGGCCGGGGAGCTGTTTTTT. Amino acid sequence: CATSVGLAAGELFF.

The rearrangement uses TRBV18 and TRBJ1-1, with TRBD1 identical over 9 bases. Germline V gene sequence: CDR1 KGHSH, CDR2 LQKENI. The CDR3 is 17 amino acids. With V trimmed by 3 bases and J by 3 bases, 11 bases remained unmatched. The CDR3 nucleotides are TGTGCCAGCTCACCTAGTGGACAGGGGATGGTGGACACTGAAGCTTTCTTT. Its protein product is CASSPSGQGMVDTEAFF.

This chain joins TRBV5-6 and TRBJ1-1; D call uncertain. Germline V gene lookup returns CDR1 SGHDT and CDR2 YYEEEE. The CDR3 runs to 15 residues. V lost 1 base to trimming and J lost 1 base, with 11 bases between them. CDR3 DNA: TGTGCCAGCAGCTTGAATCAGGTCCCGAACACTGAAGCTTTCTTT. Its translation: CASSLNQVPNTEAFF.

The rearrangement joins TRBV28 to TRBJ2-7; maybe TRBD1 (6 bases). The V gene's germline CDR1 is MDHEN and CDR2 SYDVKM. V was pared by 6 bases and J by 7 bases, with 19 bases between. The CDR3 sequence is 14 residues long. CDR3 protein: CASRRDTLAGEQYF. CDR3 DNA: TGTGCCAGCAGACGGGACACCCTCGCGGGTGAGCAGTACTTC.

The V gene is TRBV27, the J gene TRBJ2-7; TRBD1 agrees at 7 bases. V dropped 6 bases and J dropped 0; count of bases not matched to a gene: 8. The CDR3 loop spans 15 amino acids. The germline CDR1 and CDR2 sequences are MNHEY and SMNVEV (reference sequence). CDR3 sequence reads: CASRRTGMSSYEQYF. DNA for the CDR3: TGTGCCAGCAGGAGGACAGGTATGAGCTCCTACGAGCAGTACTTC.

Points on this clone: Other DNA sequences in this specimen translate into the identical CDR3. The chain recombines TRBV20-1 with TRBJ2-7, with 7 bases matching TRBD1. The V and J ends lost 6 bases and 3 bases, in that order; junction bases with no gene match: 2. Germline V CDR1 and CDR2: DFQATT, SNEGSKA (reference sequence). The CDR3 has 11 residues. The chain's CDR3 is CSARDSYEQYF. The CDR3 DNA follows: TGCAGTGCCCGGGACAGCTACGAGCAGTACTTC.

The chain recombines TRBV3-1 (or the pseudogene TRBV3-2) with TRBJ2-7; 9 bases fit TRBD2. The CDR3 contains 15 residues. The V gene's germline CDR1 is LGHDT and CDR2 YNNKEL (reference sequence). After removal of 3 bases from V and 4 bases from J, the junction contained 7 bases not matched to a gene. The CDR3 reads CASSHIAGAAYEQYF. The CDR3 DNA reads TGTGCCAGCAGCCATATAGCGGGGGCCGCTTACGAGCAGTACTTC.

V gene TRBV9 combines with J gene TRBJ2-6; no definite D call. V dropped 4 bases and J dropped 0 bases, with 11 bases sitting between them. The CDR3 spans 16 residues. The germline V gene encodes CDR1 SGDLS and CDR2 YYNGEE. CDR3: CASSPRTLSGANVLTF. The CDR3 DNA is TGTGCCAGCAGCCCCCGTACTCTCTCTGGGGCCAACGTCCTGACTTTC.